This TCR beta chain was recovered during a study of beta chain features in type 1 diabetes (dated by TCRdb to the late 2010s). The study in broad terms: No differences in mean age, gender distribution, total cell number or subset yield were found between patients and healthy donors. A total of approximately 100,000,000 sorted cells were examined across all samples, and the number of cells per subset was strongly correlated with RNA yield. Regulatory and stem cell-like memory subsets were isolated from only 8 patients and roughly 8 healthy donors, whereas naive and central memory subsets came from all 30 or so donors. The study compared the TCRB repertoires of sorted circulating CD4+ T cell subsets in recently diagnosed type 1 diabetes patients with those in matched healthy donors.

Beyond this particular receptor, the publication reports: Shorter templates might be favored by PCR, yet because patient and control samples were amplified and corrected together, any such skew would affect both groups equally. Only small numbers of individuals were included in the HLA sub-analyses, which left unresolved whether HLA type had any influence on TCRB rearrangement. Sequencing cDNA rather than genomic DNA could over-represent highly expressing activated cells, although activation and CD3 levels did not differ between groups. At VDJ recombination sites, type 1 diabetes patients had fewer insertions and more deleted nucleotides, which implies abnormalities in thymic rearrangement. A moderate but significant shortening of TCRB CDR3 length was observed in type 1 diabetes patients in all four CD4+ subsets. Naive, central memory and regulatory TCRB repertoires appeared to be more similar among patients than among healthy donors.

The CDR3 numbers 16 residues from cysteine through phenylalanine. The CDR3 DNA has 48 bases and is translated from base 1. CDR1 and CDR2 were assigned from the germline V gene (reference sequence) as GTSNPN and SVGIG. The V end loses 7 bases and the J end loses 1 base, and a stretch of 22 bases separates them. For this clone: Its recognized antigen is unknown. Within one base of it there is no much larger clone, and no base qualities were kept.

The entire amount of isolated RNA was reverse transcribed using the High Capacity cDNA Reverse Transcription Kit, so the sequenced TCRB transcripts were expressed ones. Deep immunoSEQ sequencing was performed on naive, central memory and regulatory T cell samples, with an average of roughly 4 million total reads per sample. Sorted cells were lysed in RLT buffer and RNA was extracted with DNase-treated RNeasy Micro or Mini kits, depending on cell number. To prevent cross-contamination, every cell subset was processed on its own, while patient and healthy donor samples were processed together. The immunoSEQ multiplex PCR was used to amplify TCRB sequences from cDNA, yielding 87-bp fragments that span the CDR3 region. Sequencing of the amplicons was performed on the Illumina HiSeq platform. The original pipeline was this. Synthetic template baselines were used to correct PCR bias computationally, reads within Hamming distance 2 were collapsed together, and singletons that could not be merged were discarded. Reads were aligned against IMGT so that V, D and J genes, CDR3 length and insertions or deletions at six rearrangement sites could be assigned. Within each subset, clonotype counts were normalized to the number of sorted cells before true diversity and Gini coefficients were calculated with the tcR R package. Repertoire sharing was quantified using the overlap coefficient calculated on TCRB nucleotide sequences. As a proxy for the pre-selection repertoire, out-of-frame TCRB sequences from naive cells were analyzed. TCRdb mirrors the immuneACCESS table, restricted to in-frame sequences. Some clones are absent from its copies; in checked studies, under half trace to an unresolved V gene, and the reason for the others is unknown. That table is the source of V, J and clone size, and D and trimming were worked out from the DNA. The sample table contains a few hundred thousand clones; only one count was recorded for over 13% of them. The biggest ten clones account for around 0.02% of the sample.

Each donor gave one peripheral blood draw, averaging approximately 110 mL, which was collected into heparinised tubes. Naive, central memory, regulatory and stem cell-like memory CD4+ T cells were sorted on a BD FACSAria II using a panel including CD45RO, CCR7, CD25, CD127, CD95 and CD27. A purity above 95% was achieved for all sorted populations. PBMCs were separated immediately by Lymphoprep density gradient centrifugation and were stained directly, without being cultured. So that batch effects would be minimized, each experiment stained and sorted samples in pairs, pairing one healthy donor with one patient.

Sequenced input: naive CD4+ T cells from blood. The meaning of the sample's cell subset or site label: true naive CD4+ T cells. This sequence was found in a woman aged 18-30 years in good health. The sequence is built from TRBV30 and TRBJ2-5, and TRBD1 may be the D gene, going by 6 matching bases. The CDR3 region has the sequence CASRGQRKVVQETQYF. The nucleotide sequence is TGTGCCTCTCGTGGACAGCGGAAGGTCGTCCAAGAGACCCAGTACTTC.